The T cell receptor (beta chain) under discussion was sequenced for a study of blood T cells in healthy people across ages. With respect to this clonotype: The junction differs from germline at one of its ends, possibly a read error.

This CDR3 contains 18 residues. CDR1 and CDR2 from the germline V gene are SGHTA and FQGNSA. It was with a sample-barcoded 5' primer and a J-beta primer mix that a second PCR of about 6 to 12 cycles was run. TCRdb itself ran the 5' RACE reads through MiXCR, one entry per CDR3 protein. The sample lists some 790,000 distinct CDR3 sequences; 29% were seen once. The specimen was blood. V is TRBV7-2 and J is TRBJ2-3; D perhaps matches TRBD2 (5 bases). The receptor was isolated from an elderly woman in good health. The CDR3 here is CAGSLRLAPIPSTDTQYF. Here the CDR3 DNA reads TGTGCCGGCAGCTTACGCCTAGCCCCAATCCCAAGCACAGATACGCAGTATTTT.